This TCR beta chain was profiled in a study of CD8 T cells in Susac syndrome. General observations from the study: The study's TCR sequencing and HLA analysis covered a relatively small number of individuals, and the study acknowledged this.

When the RNA was reverse transcribed, random hexamers were used with an input of roughly 0.45 to 1 ug. Multiplex immunoSEQ PCR targeted 54 Vbeta and 13 Jbeta TCR beta segments. TCRdb re-analysed the immunoSEQ multiplex PCR reads in MiXCR, keeping a single row per CDR3 protein. The sample yields over 350,000 distinct CDR3 sequences, around 85% seen once. The table lists this clonotype with a few counts. Its target is not known. The CDR3 covers 13 residues. Germline CDR1 reads GTSNPN; CDR2 reads SVGIG (reference sequence). Trimming took off 2 bases at V and 3 bases at J, with 11 bases between the two ends. TCR beta sequencing was performed on blood CD8+ and CD4+ T cells. TEMRA cells were FACS-enriched, with CD8+ and CD4+ T cells isolated negatively.

The chain combines TRBV30 with TRBJ2-7, with D hard to call. This receptor was identified in a human donor with multiple sclerosis. The sequenced material came from CD8+ T cells from PBMCs. The CDR3 bases are TGTGCCTGGAGTTTCGGGCCACTCTACGAGCAGTACTTC. Its translation: CAWSFGPLYEQYF.